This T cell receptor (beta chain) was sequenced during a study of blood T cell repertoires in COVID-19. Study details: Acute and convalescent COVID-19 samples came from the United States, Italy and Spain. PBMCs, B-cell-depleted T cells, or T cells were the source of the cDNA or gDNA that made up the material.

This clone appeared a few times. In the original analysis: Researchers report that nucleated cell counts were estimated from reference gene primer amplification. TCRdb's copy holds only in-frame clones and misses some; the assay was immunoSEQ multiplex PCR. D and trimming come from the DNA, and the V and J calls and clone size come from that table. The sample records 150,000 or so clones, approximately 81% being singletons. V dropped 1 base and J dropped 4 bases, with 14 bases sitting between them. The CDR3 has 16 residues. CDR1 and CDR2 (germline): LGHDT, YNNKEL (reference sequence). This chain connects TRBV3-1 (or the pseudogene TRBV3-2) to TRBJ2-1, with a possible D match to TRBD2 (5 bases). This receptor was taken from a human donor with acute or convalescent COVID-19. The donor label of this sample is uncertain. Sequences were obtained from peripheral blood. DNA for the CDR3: TGTGCCAGCAGCCAAGGGCGGCGGGCCATTTACAATGAGCAGTTCTTC. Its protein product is CASSQGRRAIYNEQFF.